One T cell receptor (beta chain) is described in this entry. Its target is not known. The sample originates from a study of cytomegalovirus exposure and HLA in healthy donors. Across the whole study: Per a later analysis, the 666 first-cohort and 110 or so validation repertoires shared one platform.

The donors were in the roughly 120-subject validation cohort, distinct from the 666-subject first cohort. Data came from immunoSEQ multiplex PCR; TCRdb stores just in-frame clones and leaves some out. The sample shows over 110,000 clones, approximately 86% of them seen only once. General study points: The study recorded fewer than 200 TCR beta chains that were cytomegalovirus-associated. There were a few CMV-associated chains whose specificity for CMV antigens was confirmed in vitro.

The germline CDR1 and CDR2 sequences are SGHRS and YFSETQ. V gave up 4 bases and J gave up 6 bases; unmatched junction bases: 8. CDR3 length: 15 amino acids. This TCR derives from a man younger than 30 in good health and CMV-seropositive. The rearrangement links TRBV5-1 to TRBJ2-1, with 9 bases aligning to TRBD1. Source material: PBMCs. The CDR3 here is CASSLGQGIVNEQFF. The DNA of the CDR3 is TGCGCCAGCAGCCTCGGACAGGGGATAGTCAATGAGCAGTTCTTC.